The 4 T cell receptor beta chains reported below all come from one sample, sequenced in a study of patients and donors after allogeneic stem cell transplantation. A single record per CDR3 protein comes from TCRdb applying MiXCR to the RT-PCR reads. The sample consists of over 200,000 distinct CDR3 sequences, about 37% of them appearing once. Sequencing used blood, either unsorted or a sorted T cell fraction (not recorded which). These receptors originate from a human donor who was either an allogeneic HSCT recipient or a stem cell or donor lymphocyte infusion donor (not recorded which). It is not recorded whose cells these are; they may come from a transplant donor.

J is TRBJ1-1 and V is TRBV27; a weak D match, TRBD1 (5 bases). Germline V gene sequence: CDR1 MNHEY, CDR2 SMNVEV (reference sequence). The CDR3 totals 13 residues. Trimming took off 3 bases at V and 5 bases at J, with 10 bases between the two ends. In DNA form, the CDR3 reads TGTGCCAGCAGTTTCGGGGGGGTTACTGAAGCTTTCTTT. Translating it yields CASSFGGVTEAFF.

This clonotype was seen a handful of times. The chain recombines TRBV15 with TRBJ1-4; D is unclear. V was pared by 1 base and J by 4 bases, with 10 bases between. From germline, CDR1 is LNHNV and CDR2 YYDKDF (reference sequence). CDR3 length: 15 amino acids. The chain's CDR3 is CATSRVREINEKLFF. In nucleotides, the CDR3 is TGTGCCACCAGCAGAGTCCGGGAGATTAATGAAAAACTGTTTTTT. The full variable domain, its missing parts supplied by reference TRBV15 and TRBJ1-4, is DAMVIQNPRYQVTQFGKPVTLSCSQTLNHNVMYWYQQKSSQAPKLLFHYYDKDFNNEADTPDNFQSRRPNTSFCFLDIRSPGLGDTAMYLCATSRVREINEKLFFGSGTQLSVL.

The J gene is TRBJ1-2, the V gene TRBV20-1; D gene ambiguous. The ends were cut back, 0 bases at V and 7 bases at J, with 27 bases in the middle. There are 18 residues in the CDR3. CDR1 is DFQATT, CDR2 SNEGSKA, per germline (reference sequence). CDR3 amino acids: CSAREILDGRRASVGYTF. Here the CDR3 DNA reads TGCAGTGCTAGAGAAATTCTGGACGGTCGCCGGGCTTCCGTTGGCTACACCTTC.

The chain combines TRBV4-2 with TRBJ2-7, with unresolved D. The V end lost 1 base, the J end lost 1 base, and 5 bases lay between the germline ends. Germline CDR1 is LGHNA and CDR2 is YNFKEQ. The CDR3 runs 13 residues. In DNA, the CDR3 is TGTGCCAGCAGCCAAGCTGGGTCCTACGAGCAGTACTTC. This sequence encodes CASSQAGSYEQYF.